The rows below give T cell receptor beta chains drawn from one sample of a study of cytomegalovirus exposure and HLA in healthy donors. Profiled with immunoSEQ multiplex PCR; TCRdb holds only in-frame clones, not every one. The sample holds about 90,000 clones, approximately 68% seen once. Material for sequencing was PBMCs. The receptor source for this set is a woman between 45 and 65 years old in good health and CMV-seropositive. Each CDR3 is given with its conserved first and last residue. The D gene is left open where the match is weak. Clone size, where shown, is once, few, many, or a class for clones that have expanded.

CDR3	length	size	D	V
CASSLGAGPSLEQFF	15	.	.	TRBV27
CASSYSSDTEAFF	13	.	.	TRBV6-5
CASTSKWDRGLNTEAFF	17	few	TRBD1	TRBV4-3
CASSLQPGSYEQYF	14	.	.	TRBV7-3
CASIPDRGPQETQYF	15	.	TRBD1	TRBV7-9
CASSLTGRTEGYTF	14	.	.	TRBV5-1
CASSVDPGGNTGELFF	16	.	TRBD1	TRBV9
CAPRGQGALNYGYTF	15	.	TRBD1	TRBV9
CATSRDRTGDGVLTF	15	.	TRBD1	TRBV15
CASSLGERGNTEAFF	15	few	.	TRBV28
CASSHGGAGEKLFF	14	.	.	TRBV4-1
CASSLEQGYGNSPLHF	16	.	TRBD1	TRBV7-9
CASSFEPTDTGELFF	15	few	.	TRBV7-3
CASSLTGTENDGYTF	15	.	TRBD1	TRBV7-3
CASSWDRNNSPLHF	14	.	TRBD1	TRBV5-6
CASRREGAYEQYF	13	.	.	TRBV27
CASSPQPNTEAFF	13	.	.	TRBV7-9
CASSLNRDNTGELFF	15	.	.	TRBV7-3
CASSLESGRQPQHF	14	.	.	TRBV5-1
CASSSTSLVNEQFF	14	.	.	TRBV5-1
CASSSLAGGPNEQYF	15	once	TRBD2	TRBV5-1
CASSVWPNYGYTF	13	.	.	TRBV28
CASSPDYQETQYF	13	few	.	TRBV28
CAWSEDRNTEAFF	13	few	.	TRBV30
CAWSDWDFQETQYF	14	few	.	TRBV30
CASTWDRGRAIPEAFF	16	.	TRBD1	TRBV5-8